These T cell receptor beta chains were read from a single sample in a study of CD8 T cells in Susac syndrome. TCRdb reprocessed the immunoSEQ multiplex PCR reads via MiXCR and lists one record per CDR3 protein. The table records about 300,000 distinct CDR3 sequences, about 88% of them present only once. Sequencing used CD8+ T cells from PBMCs. The source is a human donor with multiple sclerosis. Both conserved end residues are part of each CDR3. D genes are given only for firm matches. A row's size may be missing; if present it is once, few, many or a size class.

TRBJ2-3	.	once	TRBV7-8	CASTQSGSTDTQYF	TGTGCCAGCACCCAGAGCGGAAGCACAGATACGCAGTATTTT
TRBJ2-7	.	.	TRBV6-2/TRBV6-3	CASSLDVGAGSSYEQYF	TGTGCCAGCAGTCTGGACGTCGGGGCAGGGAGCTCCTACGAGCAGTACTTC
TRBJ1-2	TRBD1	.	TRBV9	CASSPSTGAYYGYTF	TGTGCCAGCAGCCCATCGACAGGGGCTTACTATGGCTACACCTTC
TRBJ2-3	.	.	TRBV6-2/TRBV6-3	CASSHPPLRAGRTDTQYF	TGTGCCAGCAGTCACCCCCCCCTCCGCGCGGGGCGGACAGATACGCAGTATTTT
TRBJ2-7	.	few	TRBV6-2/TRBV6-3	CASSNPADGGVYEQYF	TGTGCCAGCAGTAACCCGGCCGACGGTGGGGTATACGAGCAGTACTTC
TRBJ1-1	TRBD1	.	TRBV7-2	CASSPRTGGNTEAFF	TGTGCCAGCAGCCCCAGGACAGGGGGGAACACTGAAGCTTTCTTT
TRBJ2-7	.	.	TRBV6-5	CASSTGSLGPSF	TGTGCCAGCAGTACCGGCAGTTTGGGGCCTTCCTTC
TRBJ2-7	.	.	TRBV6-5	CASSWGSGYEQYF	TGTGCCAGCAGTTGGGGGTCCGGCTACGAGCAGTACTTC
TRBJ1-1	.	.	TRBV4-3	CASSRMADTPIVEEF	TGCGCCAGCAGTCGGATGGCCGACACCCCGATCGTCGAAGAATTT
TRBJ2-7	.	.	TRBV29-1	CSVVWARFSSYEQYF	TGCAGCGTTGTTTGGGCGCGGTTTAGCTCCTACGAGCAGTACTTC
TRBJ2-7	TRBD1	.	TRBV9	CASSTSGQALYEQYF	TGTGCCAGCAGCACCTCGGGACAGGCGCTTTACGAGCAGTACTTC
TRBJ2-1	.	.	TRBV20-1	CSAGSGTSFGSEQFF	TGCAGTGCGGGGTCTGGAACTAGCTTTGGCAGTGAGCAGTTCTTC
TRBJ2-5	.	.	TRBV27	CASSSFGQNHRETQYF	TGTGCCAGCAGTTCCTTCGGACAGAACCACCGGGAGACCCAGTACTTC
TRBJ2-4	.	.	TRBV4-1	CASSQAWGTGNIQYF	TGCGCCAGCAGCCAAGCGTGGGGTACGGGAAACATTCAGTACTTC
TRBJ2-3	TRBD2	.	TRBV20-1	CSASSRGSGGLTDTQYF	TGCAGTGCTAGCTCCAGGGGTAGCGGGGGCCTCACAGATACGCAGTATTTT
TRBJ2-7	.	once	TRBV2	CASRSGQNFYEQYF	TGTGCCAGCCGCTCCGGCCAGAACTTCTACGAGCAGTACTTC
TRBJ1-1	.	.	TRBV20-1	CSASLGRNTEAFF	TGCAGTGCTTCCTTGGGCAGGAACACTGAAGCTTTCTTT